The 18 T cell receptor beta chains in this list originate from one sample, sequenced in a study of T cells expressing NK-cell markers. TCRdb reworked the 5' RACE reads into one entry per CDR3 protein, no DNA. This specimen shows about 410,000 distinct CDR3 sequences; the ten leading clones hold around 11%. The sequenced material came from blood T cells: a sorted CD56 or NKG2C T cell subset, CD4+ or CD8+ T cells, or bulk PBMC T cells (not recorded which). The receptors were sampled from a woman between 45 and 65 years old in good health.

The chain joins TRBV6-2 or TRBV6-3 to TRBJ2-1. CDR3 size: 15 residues. The V gene's germline CDR1 is MNHEY and CDR2 SVGEGT. This CDR3 reads CASSYVRGRMDEQFF.

The CDR3 reads CASTGKGANYGYTF. The chain employs TRBV2 and TRBJ1-2. Germline V gene data show CDR1 as SNHLY and CDR2 as FYNNEI. The CDR3 runs 14 residues.

This chain uses TRBV6-5 with TRBJ2-6; TCRdb outputs TRBD1, but without DNA this stays unchecked. The CDR3 spans 19 residues. Germline V gene data show CDR1 as MNHEY and CDR2 as SVGAGI. The CDR3 protein is CASSYPAGTGPSGANVLTF.

The V gene is TRBV12-3 or TRBV12-4, the J gene TRBJ2-1; TCRdb's D gene call, TRBD2, goes unchecked for lack of DNA. The CDR3 runs 14 residues. This CDR3 reads CASRRGTRGHEQFF.

This chain joins TRBV7-6 and TRBJ2-1; TCRdb picks TRBD1, but there is no DNA to check that call. The CDR3 extends over 15 amino acids. Germline CDR1 reads SGHVS; CDR2 reads FNYEAQ. The chain's CDR3 is CASSLVRGSTNEQFF.

The rearrangement joins TRBV4-1 to TRBJ2-7; TCRdb's D gene call, TRBD1, goes unchecked for lack of DNA. Germline V lookup: CDR1 MGHRA, CDR2 YSYEKL. This CDR3 has 14 amino acids. Here the CDR3 reads CASRSLTGTYEQYF.

The rearrangement uses TRBV19 and TRBJ2-3; TCRdb designates TRBD2, a call that cannot be tested without DNA. There are 15 residues in the CDR3. From germline, CDR1 is LNHDA and CDR2 SQIVND (reference sequence). CDR3 region: CASSGGRTSTDTQYF.

This rearrangement joins TRBV11-2 to TRBJ2-3; lacking DNA, the TRBD2 call made by TCRdb goes unchecked. The CDR3 spans 16 residues. Germline-derived CDR1 and CDR2 are SGHAT and FQNNGV. This chain's CDR3 is CASGLAGLPPWDTQYF.

The chain is built from TRBV20-1 and TRBJ2-3; the D call of TRBD1 rests on TCRdb alone, since no DNA is present to check it. The CDR3 totals 15 residues. In germline, CDR1 is DFQATT, CDR2 SNEGSKA (reference sequence). The chain's CDR3 is CSARAPGQYTDTQYF.

The V call is TRBV5-1, the J call TRBJ2-2. The CDR3 is 14 residues long. CDR1 and CDR2 from the germline V gene are SGHRS and YFSETQ. The CDR3 is CASSLDLMAGELFF.

This sequence joins TRBV20-1 and TRBJ1-2; the D gene TCRdb calls, TRBD1, cannot be checked with no DNA. Germline loops: CDR1 DFQATT, CDR2 SNEGSKA (reference sequence). The CDR3 is 14 amino acids. CDR3 residues: CSARRTGVDYGYTF.

CDR3 in amino acids: CASSLPGERGYTF. The chain joins TRBV12-3 or TRBV12-4 to TRBJ1-2; absent DNA, TCRdb's TRBD1 call cannot be checked. The CDR3 is 13 residues long.

J is TRBJ1-1 and V is TRBV12-3 or TRBV12-4. There are 15 residues in the CDR3. CDR3 protein: CASSLIPVQNTEAFF.

The chain carries TRBV10-3 and TRBJ2-3; as DNA is missing, the TRBD1 call by TCRdb cannot be tested. Germline V CDR1 and CDR2: ENHRY, SYGVKD. The CDR3 contains 15 residues. The CDR3 spells CAIRAGQYSTDTQYF.

This sequence joins TRBV29-1 and TRBJ2-1; lacking DNA, the TRBD2 call made by TCRdb goes unchecked. The CDR3 has 15 amino acids. CDR1 is SQVTM, CDR2 ANQGSEA, per germline. This CDR3 reads CSVVRTSGRLNEQFF.

CDR3: CASSGGVSVAGIYEQYF. V gene TRBV5-1 combines with J gene TRBJ2-7; with no DNA, the TCRdb D assignment of TRBD2 cannot be verified. The CDR3 contains 17 residues. The germline CDR1 and CDR2 sequences are SGHRS and YFSETQ. The entire variable domain, with the rest obtained from reference TRBV5-1 and TRBJ2-7, is as follows: KAGVTQTPRYLIKTRGQQVTLSCSPISGHRSVSWYQQTPGQGLQFLFEYFSETQRNKGNFPGRFSGRQFSNSRSEMNVSTLELGDSALYLCASSGGVSVAGIYEQYFGPGTRLTVT.

V gene TRBV12-3 or TRBV12-4 combines with J gene TRBJ1-1. This CDR3 spans 11 amino acids. CDR3: CASSIHTEAFF.

This chain joins TRBV5-1 and TRBJ2-3; TCRdb's D call, TRBD1, is unchecked because there is no DNA. Germline V gene data show CDR1 as SGHRS and CDR2 as YFSETQ. This CDR3 region has 15 residues. CDR3: CASSLEGFSTDTQYF. Complete variable domain (other parts from reference TRBV5-1 and TRBJ2-3): KAGVTQTPRYLIKTRGQQVTLSCSPISGHRSVSWYQQTPGQGLQFLFEYFSETQRNKGNFPGRFSGRQFSNSRSEMNVSTLELGDSALYLCASSLEGFSTDTQYFGPGTRLTVL.